This T cell receptor beta chain emerged from a study of T cells after posttransplantation cyclophosphamide. Points from the study as a whole: TRB clonality was highly associated with recipient CMV seropositivity and reactivation. Donor CD8+ memory clones often dominated recipient blood repertoires at later times.

In regard to this clone: The antigen is undetermined.

Generated by immunoSEQ multiplex PCR, the TCRdb table keeps only in-frame clones and is missing some. The sample records 10,000 to 15,000 clones, approximately 82% being singletons. Controls had myeloablative marrow grafts with methotrexate and calcineurin inhibitor, sampled at 1 year. The CDR3 runs to 12 residues. With 5 bases removed from V and 7 bases from J, the gap between germline ends came to 10 bases. Germline CDR1 and CDR2: MNHEY and SMNVEV (reference sequence). This chain connects TRBV27 to TRBJ2-3, with a tentative D call TRBD2 (5 bases). The receptor comes from a male patient aged 25-45 years who received an allogeneic stem cell transplant from an unrelated donor, was CMV-positive, and had acute GVHD only. Some T cells may possibly be graft donor cells. The sample was PBMCs, taken less than 400 days after allogeneic stem cell transplant with calcineurin inhibitor and methotrexate. The CDR3 region is CASSPPSNTQYF. For the CDR3, the DNA is TGTGCCAGCAGTCCCCCTAGCAATACGCAGTATTTT.